This TCR beta chain was sequenced during a study of T cell changes during pregnancy in multiple sclerosis. Some clones are missing from TCRdb's copy, which holds only in-frame ones; the method was immunoSEQ multiplex PCR. The profile shows some 87,000 clones, around nine tenths of them singletons. This clone was seen only once. The CDR3 contains 15 residues. Germline-derived CDR1 and CDR2 are LGHNA and YNFKEQ. With V trimmed by 0 bases and J by 6 bases, 5 bases remained unmatched. The TCR comes from a female donor with multiple sclerosis, enrolled in a pregnancy study. The sequences come from CD4+ T cells from peripheral blood mononuclear cells, collected before pregnancy. The chain is built from TRBV4-2 and TRBJ2-5; 9 nucleotides line up with TRBD2. The CDR3 sequence: CASSQDGRGGKTQYF. In DNA form, the CDR3 reads TGTGCCAGCAGCCAAGATGGGCGGGGGGGCAAGACCCAGTACTTC.